The 5 T cell receptor beta chains below all came from one sample that was sequenced in a study of OX40 agonist ivuxolimab in advanced cancers. The protocol used for the library was the immunoSEQ multiplex PCR assay. TCRdb mirrors the immuneACCESS table, restricted to in-frame sequences. Some clones are absent from its copies; in checked studies, under half trace to an unresolved V gene, and the reason for the others is unknown. In all, the sample holds about 98,000 clones, and approximately 86% of those were seen once. The ten largest clones add up to 0.8% to 0.9% of the sample. Specimen: CD4+ or CD8+ T cells sorted from blood, collected in a trial of the OX40 agonist ivuxolimab. The receptor source for this set is an adult with an advanced solid tumor such as melanoma, head and neck, liver or kidney cancer.

The V gene is TRBV29-1, the J gene TRBJ2-3; the D gene is possibly TRBD1 (5 bases). Germline lookup yields CDR1 SQVTM and CDR2 ANQGSEA. The CDR3 runs to 13 residues. The V end was cut by 7 bases, the J end by 5 bases, with 16 bases between. Written as DNA, the CDR3 is TGCAGCGGTACGACAGCCTCGGGAGATACGCAGTATTTT. This encodes CSGTTASGDTQYF.

The chain joins TRBV19 to TRBJ1-5, with TRBD1 matching 8 bases. The CDR3 is 17 amino acids. Trimming removed 5 bases from V and 0 bases from J; junction bases left unmatched: 9. Germline assignment: CDR1 LNHDA and CDR2 SQIVND (reference sequence). CDR3: CASSGQGALYSNQPQHF. The CDR3 bases are TGTGCCAGTAGTGGGCAGGGGGCTCTTTATAGCAATCAGCCCCAGCATTTT.

In its sample, this clone was seen once. This chain joins TRBV30 and TRBJ2-5; maybe TRBD2 (5 bases). Germline V gives CDR1 GTSNPN, CDR2 SVGIG (reference sequence). Between the trimmed V and J ends, which lost 0 bases and 3 bases, there was a span of 8 bases. The CDR3 sequence is 13 residues long. The CDR3 protein is CAWSVLSEETQYF. The CDR3 nucleotides are TGTGCCTGGAGTGTACTTAGCGAAGAGACCCAGTACTTC.

The chain employs TRBV29-1 and TRBJ2-1; D remains ambiguous. Germline V gene data show CDR1 as SQVTM and CDR2 as ANQGSEA. This CDR3 contains 13 residues. Trimming took off 4 bases at V and 7 bases at J, with 14 bases between the two ends. The CDR3 sequence is CSVVEQAGNEQFF. CDR3 bases: TGCAGCGTTGTGGAGCAGGCTGGGAATGAGCAGTTCTTC.

The genes are TRBV7-2 and TRBJ2-1, with D hard to call. This CDR3 contains 15 residues. Trimming stripped 3 bases from V and 0 bases from J, with 9 bases between. Per the germline V gene, CDR1 is SGHTA and CDR2 is FQGNSA. The CDR3 nucleotides read TGTGCCAGCAGCTTTCGGCCAGCCTCCTACAATGAGCAGTTCTTC. It specifies CASSFRPASYNEQFF.